The sequence of this T cell receptor beta chain was determined in a study of beta chain features in type 1 diabetes. Study findings and constraints: Healthy donors had naive, central memory and Treg TCRB repertoires that appeared less similar than those seen among patients. Among patients with Type 1 diabetes, TCRB CDR3s were moderately but significantly shorter in every one of the four CD4+ subsets.

The CDR3 spans 15 residues. Germline V gene data show CDR1 as MGHDK and CDR2 as SYGVNS. V was shortened by 2 bases and J by 1 base, with 11 bases between the two germline ends. Expressed TCRB transcripts were sequenced because the isolated RNA had all been reverse transcribed beforehand. Naive, central memory and regulatory T cell samples yielded approximately 3.3 million reads on average. Sequenced by immunoSEQ multiplex PCR; TCRdb stores in-frame clones only, minus some. The sample lists about 130,000 clones; 7% to 10% were seen once. Donors contributed one heparinised blood draw apiece, averaging about 120 mL. There are a few counts of this clone. Its specificity is not known.

Sequenced sample: central memory CD4+ T cells from blood. The clonotype comes from a man between 25 and 39 years old with type 1 diabetes. This chain uses TRBV25-1 with TRBJ1-1; D possibly corresponds to TRBD1 (5 bases). DNA for the CDR3: TGTGCCAGCAGTGAAATAGACAGAGAGAACACTGAAGCTTTCTTT. As protein: CASSEIDRENTEAFF.